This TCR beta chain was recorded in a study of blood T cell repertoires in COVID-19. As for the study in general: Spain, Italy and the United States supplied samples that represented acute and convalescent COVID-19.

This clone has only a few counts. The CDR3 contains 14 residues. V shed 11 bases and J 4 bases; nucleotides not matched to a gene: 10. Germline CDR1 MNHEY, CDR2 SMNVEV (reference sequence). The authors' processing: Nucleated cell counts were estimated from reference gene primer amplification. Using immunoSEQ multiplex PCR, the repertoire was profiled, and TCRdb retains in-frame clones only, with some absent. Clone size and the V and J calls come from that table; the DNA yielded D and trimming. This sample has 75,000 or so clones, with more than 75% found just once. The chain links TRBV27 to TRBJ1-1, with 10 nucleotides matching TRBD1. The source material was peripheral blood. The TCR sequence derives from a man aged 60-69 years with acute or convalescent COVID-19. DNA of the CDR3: TGTGCCTGTCCGACAGGGGGCCCTAGCACTGAAGCTTTCTTT. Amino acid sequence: CACPTGGPSTEAFF.